This T cell receptor (beta chain) appears in the sequencing data of a study of CD8+ T cells in alopecia areata. Notes on the study in general: Administration of tofacitinib significantly diminished scalp clonality and expanded CD8+ clones within the top 100. Having one nonresponder leaves uncertain how baseline CD8+ expansion relates to response.

Treatment in this sample: oral pan-JAK inhibitor, 5-10 mg twice daily. Punch biopsies of lesional scalp, plus peripheral blood, were taken from alopecia areata patients. Investigators isolated RNA and reverse transcribed it into cDNA to act as the sequencing template. Clones were sequenced by immunoSEQ multiplex PCR, and TCRdb holds only the in-frame ones, with some missing. The sample lists about 110,000 clones; around three fifths were seen once. Comment on this clone: What it binds is not known.

V was trimmed by 0 bases and J by 7 bases, leaving 13 bases between them. The CDR3 extends over 15 amino acids. The chain combines TRBV5-7 with TRBJ2-2; tentatively, D is TRBD1 (5 bases). TRBV5-7 is an ORF, and what it does is uncertain. The sequences come from CD4+ T cells sorted from blood, collected at week 24, from a patient treated with tofacitinib. This receptor was identified in a human donor with alopecia areata. This CDR3 reads CASSLGQPGGGELFF. CDR3 in DNA: TGTGCCAGCAGCTTGGGACAGCCGGGCGGCGGGGAGCTGTTTTTT.